This TCR beta chain came from a study of T cell repertoires in cytomegalovirus infection. About the research overall: Use of recently identified HLA-C-restricted and well-studied HLA-B-restricted CMV epitopes was part of the study. Indications of both CMV infection and matching HLA type were provided by public TCR beta signatures. Study-level points and caveats: Summed frequency of shared TCR beta families picked out CMV carriers who also had the relevant HLA. Dominant in the ex vivo response were TCR beta clonotypes restricted by HLA-C and specific for CMV.

The V end was cut by 6 bases, the J end by 5 bases, with 16 bases between. CDR1 and CDR2 (germline): MNHEY, SMNVEV (reference sequence). The CDR3 is made up of 14 amino acids. Each CDR3 protein is one row after TCRdb ran MiXCR on the reads. The sample comprises fewer than 1,000,000 distinct CDR3 sequences, around 31% of which are singletons, and 11% to 15% rests with the top ten. Details on this clonotype: Its target is unknown.

This chain connects TRBV27 to TRBJ2-5; D might be TRBD2 (5 bases). The receptor comes from a human donor in good health (CMV status not recorded). Some clones in this sample may be carry-over from other donors' samples. Material: cultured CD8+ T cells from PBMCs, obtained from culture after CMV antigen stimulation. The CDR3 coding sequence is TGTGCCAGCAGGGGAACCAGAGGGTGGGAGACCCAGTACTTC. Amino acids: CASRGTRGWETQYF.